This T cell receptor beta chain originates from a study of blood T cells in healthy people across ages. About the study: About one barcoded beta molecule per two T cells was the capture yield of template switching. Study findings and constraints: Researchers judged that diversity estimates from one million T cells fell short of true values. While age rose, TCR beta diversity per million T cells dropped in a roughly linear way.

Turning to this clonotype: No antigen is known for it. Because the CDR3 is missing its conserved closing phenylalanine or tryptophan, this is likely a read error.

Germline-derived CDR1 and CDR2 are MGHRA and YSYEKL. Trimming took 6 bases from V and 3 from J; bases not matched to a gene: 5. The CDR3 runs 16 residues. Combining a sample-barcoded 5' primer with a J-beta primer mix, a second PCR ran for 7 to 11 cycles. TCRdb re-called the 5' RACE reads through MiXCR, storing one row per CDR3 protein. This table has about 1.6 million distinct CDR3 sequences, 34% appearing once. The chain joins TRBV4-1 to TRBJ2-1, with 13 bases fitting TRBD2. Sequenced material: blood. The clonotype was recovered from a woman aged 25 to 39 in good health. The CDR3 sequence is CASSRTSGGIYNEQFI. The CDR3 bases are TGCGCCAGCAGTCGGACTAGCGGGGGTATCTACAATGAGCAGTTCATC.